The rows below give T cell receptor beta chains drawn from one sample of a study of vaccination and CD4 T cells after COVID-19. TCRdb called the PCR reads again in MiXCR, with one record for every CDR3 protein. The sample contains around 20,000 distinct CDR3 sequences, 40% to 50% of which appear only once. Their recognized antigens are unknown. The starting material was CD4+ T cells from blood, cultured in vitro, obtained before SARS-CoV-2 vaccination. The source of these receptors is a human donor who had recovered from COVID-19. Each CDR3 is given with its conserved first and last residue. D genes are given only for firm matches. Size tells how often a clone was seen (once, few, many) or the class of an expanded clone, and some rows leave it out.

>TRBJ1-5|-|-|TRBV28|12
TGTGCCAGCAGTGGCGTTAATCAGCCCCAGCATTTT
CASSGVNQPQHF
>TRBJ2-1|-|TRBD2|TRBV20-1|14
TGCAGTGTCATAGCGGGCCATCATATCAATGAGCAGTTCTTC
CSVIAGHHINEQFF
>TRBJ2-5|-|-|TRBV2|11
TGTGCCAGCAGGGGCGAAGGGGCCCAGTACTTC
CASRGEGAQYF
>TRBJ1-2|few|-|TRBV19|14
TGTGCCAGTAGTATGAGGACGGAGATCTATGGTTACACCTTC
CASSMRTEIYGYTF
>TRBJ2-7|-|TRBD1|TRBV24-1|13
TGTGCCACCAGTGATTCGACAGGGGGCGAACAGTACTTC
CATSDSTGGEQYF
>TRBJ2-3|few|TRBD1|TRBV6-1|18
TGTGCCAGCAGCATGACAGGGCCGGGAATGGCTAGCACAGATACGCAGTATTTT
CASSMTGPGMASTDTQYF
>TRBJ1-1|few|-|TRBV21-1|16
TGTGCCAGCAGCAAAGGGCGGGCGCCGGGGAACACTGAAGCTTTCTTT
CASSKGRAPGNTEAFF
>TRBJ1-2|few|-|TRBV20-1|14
TGCAGTGCTTATCATCCGGGGACTAACTATGGCTACACCTTC
CSAYHPGTNYGYTF
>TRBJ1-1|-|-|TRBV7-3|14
TGTGCCAGCAGCACCGTGGGGGGGGGGACTGAAGCTTTCTTT
CASSTVGGGTEAFF
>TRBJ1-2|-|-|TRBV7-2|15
TGTGCCAGCAGCCTCCCTGCGGAAGCCTTCTATGGCTACACCTTC
CASSLPAEAFYGYTF
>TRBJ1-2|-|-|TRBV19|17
TGTGCCAGTAGTCCAGAGGGACACAGTCGTACTAACTATGGCTACACCTTC
CASSPEGHSRTNYGYTF
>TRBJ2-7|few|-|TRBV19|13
TGTGCCAGTACCCCCTCTGGGTTCCACGAGCAGTACTTC
CASTPSGFHEQYF
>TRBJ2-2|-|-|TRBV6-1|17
TGTGCCAGCAGTGAAATAAGGGCAGGGGGGGACACCGGGGAGCTGTTTTTT
CASSEIRAGGDTGELFF
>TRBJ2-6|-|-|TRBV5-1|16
TGCGCCAGCAGCTTGACCGGGAACTCTGGGGCCAACGTCCTGACTTTC
CASSLTGNSGANVLTF
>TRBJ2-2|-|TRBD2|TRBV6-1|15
TGTGCCAGCAGTCAAGGACTAGCTTGGGCCGGGGAGCTGTTTTTT
CASSQGLAWAGELFF
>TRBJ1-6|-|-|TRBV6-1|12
TGTGCCAGCAGCGCAGGACAGTCACCCCTCCACTTT
CASSAGQSPLHF
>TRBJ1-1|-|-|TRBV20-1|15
TGCAGTGCTAGAAGGACAGCCGGGTGGAGCACTGAAGCTTTCTTT
CSARRTAGWSTEAFF
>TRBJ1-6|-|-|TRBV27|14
TGTGCCAACAGTCCCACACGAGGAGGGTCACCCCTCCACTTT
CANSPTRGGSPLHF
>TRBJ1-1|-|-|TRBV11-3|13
TGTGCCAGCAAATCCCCCAGATCGTTTGAAGCTTTCTTT
CASKSPRSFEAFF
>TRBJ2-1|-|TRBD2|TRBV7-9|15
TGTGCCAGCCAACCTAGCGGGAGGTCGTCGGGTGAGCAGTTCTTC
CASQPSGRSSGEQFF
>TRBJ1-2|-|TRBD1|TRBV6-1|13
TGTGCCAGCGGCCGGACAGGGCGGGATGGCTACACCTTC
CASGRTGRDGYTF
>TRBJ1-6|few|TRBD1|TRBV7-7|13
TGTGCCAGCAGCCAGGGGGCAAATTCACCCCTCCACTTT
CASSQGANSPLHF
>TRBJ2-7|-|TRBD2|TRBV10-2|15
TGCGCCAGCAGTCAACTAGCGGGAGGATCCTACGAGCAGTACTTC
CASSQLAGGSYEQYF
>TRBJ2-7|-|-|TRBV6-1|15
TGTGCCAGCAGTGAATTTGCAGGGCCGGGTGACGAGCAGTACTTC
CASSEFAGPGDEQYF
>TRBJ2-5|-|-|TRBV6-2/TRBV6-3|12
TGTGCCAGCAGATCCCAACAAGAGACCCAGTACTTC
CASRSQQETQYF
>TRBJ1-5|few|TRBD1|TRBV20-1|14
TGCAGTGCTGACAGGGTCACGGGGAATCAGCCCCAGCATTTT
CSADRVTGNQPQHF
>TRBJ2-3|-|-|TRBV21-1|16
TGTGCCAGCAGCAAAGGTCTAGCGGGGGGCGCAGATACGCAGTATTTT
CASSKGLAGGADTQYF
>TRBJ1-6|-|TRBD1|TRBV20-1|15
TGCAGTGCTAGAGATAGCAGCAGGGGGAATTCACCCCTCCACTTT
CSARDSSRGNSPLHF
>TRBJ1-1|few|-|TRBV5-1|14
TGCGCCAGCAGCTTGGATGGGAGTGGGACTGAAGCTTTCTTT
CASSLDGSGTEAFF
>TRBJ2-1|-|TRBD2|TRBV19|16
TGTGCCAGTAGTATTCTTTCGGGGGGAGGGTACAATGAGCAGTTCTTC
CASSILSGGGYNEQFF